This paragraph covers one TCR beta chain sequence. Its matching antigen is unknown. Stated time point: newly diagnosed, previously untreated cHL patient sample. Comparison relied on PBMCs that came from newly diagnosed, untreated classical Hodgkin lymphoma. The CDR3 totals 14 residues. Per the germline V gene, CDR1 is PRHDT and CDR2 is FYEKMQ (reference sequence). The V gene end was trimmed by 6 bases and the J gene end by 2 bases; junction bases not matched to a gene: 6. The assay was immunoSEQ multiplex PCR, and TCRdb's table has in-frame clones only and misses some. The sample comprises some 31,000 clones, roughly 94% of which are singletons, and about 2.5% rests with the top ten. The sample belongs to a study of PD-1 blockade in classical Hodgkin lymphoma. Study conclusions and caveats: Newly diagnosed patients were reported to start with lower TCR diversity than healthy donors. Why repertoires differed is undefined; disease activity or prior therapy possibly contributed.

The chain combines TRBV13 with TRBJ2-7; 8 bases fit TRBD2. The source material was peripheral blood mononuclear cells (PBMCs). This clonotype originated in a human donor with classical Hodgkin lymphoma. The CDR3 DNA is TGTGCCAGCAGTCAGCGGGAGTTTCCCTACGAGCAGTACTTC. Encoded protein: CASSQREFPYEQYF.